The sequence of this T cell receptor beta chain was determined in a study of control samples from healthy donors and cancer patients. V lost 0 bases and J lost 4, with 12 bases in between. CDR1 is MNHEY, CDR2 SMNVEV, per germline (reference sequence). This CDR3 spans 15 amino acids. Sequencing used immunoSEQ multiplex PCR; TCRdb keeps in-frame clones, though not all of them. The data contain approximately 79,000 clones, roughly 90% of them singletons. This receptor was identified in a man aged 45-65 years in good health. Sequenced sample: blood. The rearrangement uses TRBV27 and TRBJ1-1; unclear D gene. The CDR3: CASSLSSGWSTEAFF. The CDR3 bases are TGTGCCAGCAGTTTATCATCAGGTTGGAGCACTGAAGCTTTCTTT.